The 14 T cell receptor beta chains presented below share a single source sample, sequenced in a study of cytomegalovirus exposure and HLA in healthy donors. The PCR used 60 Vbeta and 13 Jbeta primers. Sequencing was performed with immunoSEQ multiplex PCR; in TCRdb, only in-frame clones are kept and a portion is missing. The data contain fewer than 80,000 clones, 79% of them singletons. Sequencing was done on a sample of PBMCs. These receptors were obtained from a man in his thirties or forties in good health and CMV-seronegative.

The table lists this clone with a few counts. This chain links TRBV7-2 with TRBJ2-5; 7 bases match TRBD2. This CDR3 is 15 amino acids long. Germline trimming cut 1 base from V and 0 bases from J; bases unmatched to any gene: 2. Germline loops: CDR1 SGHTA, CDR2 FQGNSA. The DNA of the CDR3 is TGTGCCAGCAGCTTAGTGCGGGGGAACCAAGAGACCCAGTACTTC. It translates to CASSLVRGNQETQYF.

The chain is built from TRBV19 and TRBJ1-6, with 9 bases fitting TRBD1. This CDR3 comprises 15 residues. Germline V gene sequence: CDR1 LNHDA, CDR2 SQIVND (reference sequence). The V gene end was trimmed by 6 bases and the J gene end by 10 bases; junction bases not matched to a gene: 10. Here the CDR3 DNA reads TGTGCCAGTAGCGCAGGACAGGGGAAGATATCACCCCTCCACTTT. Protein sequence: CASSAGQGKISPLHF. The variable domain in full, with the rest retrieved from reference TRBV19 and TRBJ1-6, is DGGITQSPKYLFRKEGQNVTLSCEQNLNHDAMYWYRQDPGQGLRLIYYSQIVNDFQKGDIAEGYSVSREKKESFPLTVTSAQKNPTAFYLCASSAGQGKISPLHFGNGTRLTVT.

V is TRBV15 and J is TRBJ2-7; 8 positions match TRBD2. With V trimmed by 1 base and J by 4 bases, 3 bases remained unmatched. CDR3 length: 14 residues. Germline V gives CDR1 LNHNV, CDR2 YYDKDF (reference sequence). CDR3 in DNA: TGTGCCACCAGCAGAGTCGGGGGGGTGTACGAGCAGTACTTC. Encoded protein: CATSRVGGVYEQYF.

This clone has more than one count but fewer than ten. The chain carries TRBV6-6 and TRBJ2-7; 8 nucleotides match TRBD1. Germline values: CDR1 MNHNY, CDR2 SVGAGI (reference sequence). The CDR3 spans 14 residues. Trimming removed 5 bases from V and 1 base from J; junction bases left unmatched: 4. CDR3 bases: TGTGCCAGCAGTCCGAGGACAGGGTCCTACGAGCAGTACTTC. This codes for CASSPRTGSYEQYF.

CDR3 residues: CASSPRAGGFYEQYF. The CDR3, as DNA: TGTGCCAGCTCACCCAGGGCGGGAGGGTTCTACGAGCAGTACTTC. V is TRBV18 and J is TRBJ2-7; 9 nucleotides line up with TRBD2. Germline V gene sequence: CDR1 KGHSH, CDR2 LQKENI. The CDR3 spans 15 residues. The ends lost 3 bases at V and 3 bases at J; junction bases unmatched: 6.

V gene TRBV15 combines with J gene TRBJ1-4, with D uncertain. CDR3 size: 12 residues. Trimming left V 5 bases short and J 8 bases short, with 9 bases between. From germline, CDR1 is LNHNV and CDR2 YYDKDF (reference sequence). CDR3 DNA sequence: TGTGCCACCAGCCCAGGAGGGGAAAAACTGTTTTTT. This gives the protein CATSPGGEKLFF.

The sample holds a few counts of this clone. This chain uses TRBV21-1 with TRBJ1-1; whether TRBD1, the table's D call, matches the DNA was not checked. TRBV21-1 is a pseudogene segment. The length of the CDR3 is 15 residues. CDR3 amino acids: CASSKPEDIEAEAFF. The CDR3 DNA reads TGTGCCAGCAGCAAACCCGAGGACATTGAGGCTGAAGCTTTCTTT.

This clone occurred a few times. This chain links TRBV27 with TRBJ2-3, with D unclear. Germline CDR1 reads MNHEY; CDR2 reads SMNVEV (reference sequence). The CDR3 has 13 amino acids. Trimming cost V 2 bases and J 2 bases, with 5 bases left between them. The CDR3 DNA is TGTGCCAGCAGTTTAGCAGACACAGATACGCAGTATTTT. It codes for CASSLADTDTQYF.

This chain connects TRBV5-6 to TRBJ2-7, with TRBD1 matching over 12 bases. The CDR3 spans 15 residues. The V gene's germline CDR1 is SGHDT and CDR2 YYEEEE. J lost 5 bases, V lost 5 bases, and 8 bases had no gene match. CDR3 sequence (DNA): TGTGCCAGCAGTGAGGCGGGACAGGGGGCGCACGAGCAGTACTTC. It translates to CASSEAGQGAHEQYF.

This chain joins TRBV7-2 and TRBJ1-2, with 7 bases fitting TRBD1. The CDR3 sequence is 14 residues long. The V gene's germline CDR1 is SGHTA and CDR2 FQGNSA. The V segment lost 4 bases and the J segment 7 bases; nucleotides outside the gene matches: 9. DNA of the CDR3: TGTGCCAGCAGCTATCGTTCAGGGGGGAGTGGCTACACCTTC. It yields the protein CASSYRSGGSGYTF.

V usage is TRBV4-1 and J usage is TRBJ2-1; TRBD2 aligns across 7 bases. Germline assignment: CDR1 MGHRA and CDR2 YSYEKL. This CDR3 is built from 16 residues. V dropped 1 base and J dropped 3; count of bases not matched to a gene: 6. The DNA of the CDR3 is TGCGCCAGCAGCCAAGGAAGGCTAGCGGACTACAATGAGCAGTTCTTC. Protein: CASSQGRLADYNEQFF.

The V and J genes are TRBV7-9 and TRBJ1-1, with a tentative D call TRBD1 (5 bases). The CDR3 runs 12 residues. The V and J ends lost 6 bases and 11 bases respectively, with 16 bases between them. Germline V gene data show CDR1 as SEHNR and CDR2 as FQNEAQ (reference sequence). CDR3 loop: CASRGGGQFAFF. The CDR3 DNA follows: TGTGCCAGCAGGGGGGGAGGGCAATTCGCTTTCTTT.

This rearrangement joins TRBV29-1 to TRBJ2-2; 7 positions agree with TRBD2. The CDR3 runs 14 residues. The trim removed 4 bases at V and 2 bases at J, leaving 4 bases unmatched. Germline CDR1 reads SQVTM; CDR2 reads ANQGSEA. Here the CDR3 DNA reads TGCAGCGTTGGTCGGGGGGTTAACACCGGGGAGCTGTTTTTT. It is translated as CSVGRGVNTGELFF.

Only a few counts were recorded for this clone. This rearrangement joins TRBV4-1 to TRBJ1-3; tentatively, D is TRBD1 (6 bases). V dropped 5 bases and J dropped 2 bases, with 16 bases sitting between them. The germline V gene has CDR1 MGHRA and CDR2 YSYEKL. The CDR3 runs 16 residues. In DNA, the CDR3 is TGCGCCAGCAGCGGACAGACGGTGGGAGCTGGAAACACCATATATTTT. Protein product: CASSGQTVGAGNTIYF.